Listed below are T cell receptor beta chains from one sample, sequenced in a study of early T cells in non-severe SARS-CoV-2 infection. TCRdb fed the 5' RACE reads into MiXCR, producing one record per CDR3 protein. The table records 25,000 to 30,000 distinct CDR3 sequences, 3.5% to 4.5% of them present only once. The source material was whole blood. These receptors all stem from an adult who was a healthcare worker with PCR-confirmed SARS-CoV-2 infection or an uninfected control (not recorded which). The CDR3 runs from the conserved cysteine through the conserved F or W.

cdr3_aa v_call
CSARRGLANNEQFF TRBV20-1
CASSLDSQYEYEQYF TRBV7-9
CASSDRGYGYTF TRBV2
CASSLPGMMNTEAFF TRBV12-3/TRBV12-4
CASSVLGGVGGNTIYF TRBV28
CASSGRDVRNTEAFF TRBV10-1
CASSSHPRDTNSPLHF TRBV19
CASRNRDVRTF TRBV12-3/TRBV12-4
CAISEWGSSFYEQYF TRBV10-3
CASSSKIRDRPYEQYF TRBV27